This T cell receptor beta chain was recorded in a study of neurological immune-mediated disorders (dated by TCRdb to between 2018 and 2021). About the study as a whole: Of the 35 or so multiple sclerosis patients, around 31 had relapsing-remitting MS and 3 had secondary progressive MS. The approximately 110 TCR-beta libraries covered PBMC samples along with longitudinal samples, technical triplicates, and paired sorted CD4+ and CD8+ T-cell subsets. The cohort included 68 subjects: some 15 with HAM/TSP, around 34 with multiple sclerosis, and some 20 healthy controls. Using UMI-based sequencing, the study compared peripheral blood TCR-beta repertoires from patients with HTLV-I-associated myelopathy (HAM/TSP), patients with multiple sclerosis, and healthy controls. Results the study describes overall, beyond this receptor: No clinical or MRI features were associated with the MS cluster, and the authors said that larger cohorts are needed. TCR clonal expansion was highest in HAM/TSP patients and lowest in MS patients, with MS patients falling below even healthy controls. Across subjects, expanded clones never shared an identical CDR3 amino acid sequence, which suggests that the TCR-beta repertoires in every group were private. In phylogenetic analysis, the repertoires of 18 of 34 MS patients grouped into a cluster of related CDR3 sequences, which suggests a possible signature at the repertoire level.

This clonotype was detected ten times or more. Its recognized antigen is unknown. An end of the junction differs from the germline gene, which may be a read error. The CDR3, from cysteine to phenylalanine, totals 18 residues. The kept DNA is CDR3 alone, 54 bases in frame from the first base. According to the germline V gene, CDR1 reads ENHRY and CDR2 reads SYGVKD. cDNA synthesis used template-switch 5'RACE with a primer carrying a 10-nucleotide random unique molecular identifier tagging each TCR transcript. Over 170 million TCR-beta sequences, covering 15-18 subjects, were produced in each sequencing run. Total RNA was extracted with the RNeasy kit. Using the KAPA Real-time Library Amplification kit, TCR-beta VDJ regions were amplified with primers for the TCR constant region and the 5'RACE anchor. A first PCR added sample indexes and Illumina adaptors, after which a second PCR increased the library yield. After purification with Ampure beads, the TCR product of roughly 650 bp was size-selected on a 2% E-gel SizeSelection system. Library quality was checked on a Bioanalyzer, concentration was measured with Qubit, and libraries were quantified with the Kapa Library Quantification kit before pooling. Libraries were sequenced paired-end 2 x 150 bp on an Illumina HiSeq 2500. To increase sequence diversity, roughly 24-31% phiX was spiked into each library pool. The paper's data handling went like this. Quality-filtered reads were processed with the UMI-based MiGEC pipeline, which removed over 75% of raw TCR sequences during error correction. IMGT germline references were used for aligning VDJ genes, and each clonotype was defined as a unique CDR3 amino acid sequence together with its V-J genes. VDJtools evaluated clonal expansion, Shannon diversity and CDR3 relatedness (CalcPairwiseDistances, ClusterSamples); CLCbio workbench built phylogenetic trees. Expanded clones were defined as having at least 8 unique UMIs, based on coefficient-of-variation modelling across technical triplicates. TCRdb handled the public reads itself, with Q25 trimming in fastp and clone calling in MiXCR, and kept productive beta chains. Identical CDR3 proteins give one entry, which carries the most common genes and DNA. TCRdb, rather than the study authors, made the V and J calls. This sample has about 74,000 distinct CDR3 sequences in its table, and 5.2% of those were observed once. The ten largest clonotypes hold just under 7.5% of the sample.

Unsorted PBMC libraries were generated from 2 million PBMCs stored in RNAlater at -80 °C until RNA extraction. The multiple sclerosis patients were enrolled in a US clinical protocol that evaluated disease progression with magnetic resonance imaging. Peripheral blood was subjected to Ficoll-Hypaque density gradient centrifugation to isolate PBMCs, which were then cryopreserved in liquid nitrogen. The chain joins TRBV10-3 to TRBJ1-6; 8 central bases correspond to TRBD1. This clonotype was sampled from a man aged 18 to 30 with multiple sclerosis. The sequencing sample was made of PBMCs. The CDR3 has the sequence CAISPRDRSQRPNSPLNF. The nucleotide sequence is TGTGCCATCAGTCCCCGGGACAGGTCGCAGCGCCCTAATTCACCCCTCAACTTT.